This is a list of T cell receptor beta chains from one sample in a study of T cell clones after liver transplantation. The table came from immunoSEQ multiplex PCR; TCRdb's copy has only in-frame clones and leaves some out. Counted here are tens of thousands of clones, nearly 80% occurring once; the ten biggest clones make up roughly 35%. This material consisted of CD8+ T cells from blood, taken more than 53 months after liver transplant. These receptors came from a human patient who received a liver transplant. The T cells may partly be graft donor cells. Both conserved end residues are part of each CDR3. A D gene is named only where the DNA matches it firmly. The listing skips clone size in some rows; elsewhere it reads once, few, many or a size class.

cdr3_aa: CASDRTGSAYEQYF; cdr3_nt: TGTGCCAGCGACAGGACAGGTTCCGCCTACGAGCAGTACTTC; cdr3_length: 14; j_call: TRBJ2-7; clone_size: .; v_call: TRBV6-1; d_call: TRBD1
cdr3_aa: CASSVARDIGYGYTF; cdr3_nt: TGTGCCAGCAGTGTGGCCCGGGACATAGGCTATGGCTACACCTTC; cdr3_length: 15; j_call: TRBJ1-2; clone_size: .; v_call: TRBV27; d_call: .
cdr3_aa: CASSLGDGYTF; cdr3_nt: TGTGCCAGCAGCTTAGGGGATGGCTACACCTTC; cdr3_length: 11; j_call: TRBJ1-2; clone_size: few; v_call: TRBV11-2; d_call: .
cdr3_aa: CASRQVLDTGELFF; cdr3_nt: TGTGCCAGCAGGCAGGTGCTAGACACCGGGGAGCTGTTTTTT; cdr3_length: 14; j_call: TRBJ2-2; clone_size: .; v_call: TRBV6-1; d_call: .
cdr3_aa: CSVEIGGLDTEAFF; cdr3_nt: TGCAGCGTTGAAATAGGAGGGTTGGACACTGAAGCTTTCTTT; cdr3_length: 14; j_call: TRBJ1-1; clone_size: .; v_call: TRBV29-1; d_call: .
cdr3_aa: CASSQVELDEQYF; cdr3_nt: TGCGCCAGCAGCCAAGTTGAACTAGACGAGCAGTACTTC; cdr3_length: 13; j_call: TRBJ2-7; clone_size: .; v_call: TRBV4-1; d_call: .
cdr3_aa: CASSSIGGTNEKLFF; cdr3_nt: TGTGCCAGCAGTTCAATCGGTGGGACGAATGAAAAACTGTTTTTT; cdr3_length: 15; j_call: TRBJ1-4; clone_size: .; v_call: TRBV6-1; d_call: .
cdr3_aa: CASSITGTATYEQYF; cdr3_nt: TGTGCCAGCAGCATAACCGGGACTGCCACCTACGAGCAGTACTTC; cdr3_length: 15; j_call: TRBJ2-7; clone_size: .; v_call: TRBV27; d_call: .
cdr3_aa: CASSLERDSNYGYTF; cdr3_nt: TGTGCCAGCAGCTTGGAAAGGGATTCTAACTATGGCTACACCTTC; cdr3_length: 15; j_call: TRBJ1-2; clone_size: .; v_call: TRBV5-8; d_call: .
cdr3_aa: CASSEGRNTEAFF; cdr3_nt: TGTGCCAGCAGTGAAGGCAGGAACACTGAAGCTTTCTTT; cdr3_length: 13; j_call: TRBJ1-1; clone_size: medium-sized; v_call: TRBV6-1; d_call: .
cdr3_aa: CSARDTYEQYF; cdr3_nt: TGCAGTGCTAGAGATACCTACGAGCAGTACTTC; cdr3_length: 11; j_call: TRBJ2-7; clone_size: .; v_call: TRBV20-1; d_call: .
cdr3_aa: CASSSNVGYEQYF; cdr3_nt: TGTGCCAGCAGTTCGAACGTGGGCTACGAGCAGTACTTC; cdr3_length: 13; j_call: TRBJ2-7; clone_size: .; v_call: TRBV27; d_call: .
cdr3_aa: CASSLTRVGTEAFF; cdr3_nt: TGTGCCAGCAGCCTCACCAGGGTGGGAACTGAAGCTTTCTTT; cdr3_length: 14; j_call: TRBJ1-1; clone_size: .; v_call: TRBV9; d_call: .
cdr3_aa: CASTSLLNEAFF; cdr3_nt: TGTGCCAGCACCTCACTTTTAAACGAAGCTTTCTTT; cdr3_length: 12; j_call: TRBJ1-1; clone_size: .; v_call: TRBV28; d_call: .
cdr3_aa: CATSGWGSNTEAFF; cdr3_nt: TGTGCCACATCGGGTTGGGGCTCGAACACTGAAGCTTTCTTT; cdr3_length: 14; j_call: TRBJ1-1; clone_size: .; v_call: TRBV6-1; d_call: .
cdr3_aa: CASSIDPSSEQYF; cdr3_nt: TGTGCCAGTAGTATAGACCCGTCTAGCGAGCAGTACTTC; cdr3_length: 13; j_call: TRBJ2-7; clone_size: .; v_call: TRBV19; d_call: .
cdr3_aa: CASSYSGGSGDTQYF; cdr3_nt: TGTGCCAGCAGTTACTCTGGGGGCAGTGGAGATACGCAGTATTTT; cdr3_length: 15; j_call: TRBJ2-3; clone_size: .; v_call: TRBV6-5; d_call: .
cdr3_aa: CASSLFLGQGGTEAFF; cdr3_nt: TGTGCCAGCAGCTTATTTCTAGGACAGGGGGGCACTGAAGCTTTCTTT; cdr3_length: 16; j_call: TRBJ1-1; clone_size: .; v_call: TRBV7-8; d_call: TRBD1
cdr3_aa: CASSIVGLAETQYF; cdr3_nt: TGTGCCAGTAGTATAGTCGGACTTGCAGAGACCCAGTACTTC; cdr3_length: 14; j_call: TRBJ2-5; clone_size: .; v_call: TRBV19; d_call: .
cdr3_aa: CASSERGGEETQYF; cdr3_nt: TGTGCCAGCAGTGAGAGGGGGGGCGAAGAGACCCAGTACTTC; cdr3_length: 14; j_call: TRBJ2-5; clone_size: .; v_call: TRBV25-1; d_call: .
cdr3_aa: CASSFGHPLYEQYF; cdr3_nt: TGTGCCAGCAGTTTCGGGCATCCCCTCTACGAGCAGTACTTC; cdr3_length: 14; j_call: TRBJ2-7; clone_size: .; v_call: TRBV28; d_call: .
cdr3_aa: CSARGPYEQYF; cdr3_nt: TGCAGTGCCCGAGGGCCTTACGAGCAGTACTTC; cdr3_length: 11; j_call: TRBJ2-7; clone_size: .; v_call: TRBV20-1; d_call: .
cdr3_aa: CASSGTGVGYYEQYF; cdr3_nt: TGTGCCAGCAGCGGGACAGGGGTGGGATACTACGAGCAGTACTTC; cdr3_length: 15; j_call: TRBJ2-7; clone_size: .; v_call: TRBV5-3; d_call: TRBD1
cdr3_aa: CASSKDQGGHNSPLHF; cdr3_nt: TGTGCCAGCAGCAAAGATCAGGGAGGGCATAATTCACCCCTCCACTTT; cdr3_length: 16; j_call: TRBJ1-6; clone_size: few; v_call: TRBV21-1; d_call: .
cdr3_aa: CASSGRPGADNTGELFF; cdr3_nt: TGTGCCAGCAGCGGCAGGCCCGGGGCGGACAACACCGGGGAGCTGTTTTTT; cdr3_length: 17; j_call: TRBJ2-2; clone_size: once; v_call: TRBV9; d_call: .
cdr3_aa: CASSFQGGYYGYTF; cdr3_nt: TGTGCCAGTAGTTTCCAGGGGGGGTACTATGGCTACACCTTC; cdr3_length: 14; j_call: TRBJ1-2; clone_size: .; v_call: TRBV19; d_call: TRBD1
cdr3_aa: CASSRGLGQGPFSYNEQFF; cdr3_nt: TGTGCCAGTAGTAGGGGGCTTGGGCAGGGTCCCTTCTCCTACAATGAGCAGTTCTTC; cdr3_length: 19; j_call: TRBJ2-1; clone_size: .; v_call: TRBV19; d_call: .
cdr3_aa: CASSEVGSGANVLTF; cdr3_nt: TGTGCCAGCAGTGAAGTAGGGTCTGGGGCCAACGTCCTGACTTTC; cdr3_length: 15; j_call: TRBJ2-6; clone_size: .; v_call: TRBV6-1; d_call: .
cdr3_aa: CASSSSAWGTEAFF; cdr3_nt: TGTGCCAGTAGTTCCTCCGCCTGGGGGACTGAAGCTTTCTTT; cdr3_length: 14; j_call: TRBJ1-1; clone_size: .; v_call: TRBV19; d_call: .
cdr3_aa: CASSQPQHF; cdr3_nt: TGTGCCAGCAGCCAGCCCCAGCATTTT; cdr3_length: 9; j_call: TRBJ1-5; clone_size: .; v_call: TRBV6-6; d_call: .
cdr3_aa: CASSDRPAGADSPLHF; cdr3_nt: TGTGCCAGCAGTGATCGACCGGCAGGGGCTGATTCACCCCTCCACTTT; cdr3_length: 16; j_call: TRBJ1-6; clone_size: .; v_call: TRBV6-4; d_call: .
cdr3_aa: CASSHDETGADTEAFF; cdr3_nt: TGCGCCAGCAGCCATGACGAAACAGGGGCTGACACTGAAGCTTTCTTT; cdr3_length: 16; j_call: TRBJ1-1; clone_size: .; v_call: TRBV4-1; d_call: TRBD1
cdr3_aa: CASSVLGNTGELFF; cdr3_nt: TGTGCCAGCAGCGTACTAGGGAACACCGGGGAGCTGTTTTTT; cdr3_length: 14; j_call: TRBJ2-2; clone_size: once; v_call: TRBV9; d_call: .
cdr3_aa: CASSPFGQQPEGPQHF; cdr3_nt: TGTGCCAGCAGTCCCTTCGGACAGCAGCCAGAAGGGCCCCAGCATTTT; cdr3_length: 16; j_call: TRBJ1-5; clone_size: .; v_call: TRBV12-1; d_call: .
cdr3_aa: CASSAQLAAQETQYF; cdr3_nt: TGTGCCAGCAGCGCTCAACTAGCGGCTCAAGAGACCCAGTACTTC; cdr3_length: 15; j_call: TRBJ2-5; clone_size: .; v_call: TRBV13; d_call: TRBD2
cdr3_aa: CASSQDGSVYNEQFF; cdr3_nt: TGTGCCAGCAGCCAGGACGGTTCGGTCTACAATGAGCAGTTCTTC; cdr3_length: 15; j_call: TRBJ2-1; clone_size: .; v_call: TRBV14; d_call: .
cdr3_aa: CASRPTGMGNQPQHF; cdr3_nt: TGTGCCAGCAGACCAACAGGGATGGGCAATCAGCCCCAGCATTTT; cdr3_length: 15; j_call: TRBJ1-5; clone_size: .; v_call: TRBV28; d_call: .
cdr3_aa: CASNRDLYTGELFF; cdr3_nt: TGCGCCAGCAATAGGGACCTTTACACCGGGGAGCTGTTTTTT; cdr3_length: 14; j_call: TRBJ2-2; clone_size: hyperexpanded; v_call: TRBV10-2; d_call: .
cdr3_aa: CASSPGTGTLYEQYF; cdr3_nt: TGTGCCAGCAGTCCAGGGACAGGGACTTTATACGAGCAGTACTTC; cdr3_length: 15; j_call: TRBJ2-7; clone_size: .; v_call: TRBV27; d_call: TRBD1
cdr3_aa: CASSSWDSRNYGYTF; cdr3_nt: TGTGCCAGCAGCAGTTGGGACAGTAGGAACTATGGCTACACCTTC; cdr3_length: 15; j_call: TRBJ1-2; clone_size: .; v_call: TRBV7-8; d_call: TRBD1
cdr3_aa: CASSSRWGNEAFF; cdr3_nt: TGTGCCAGCAGCTCCCGGTGGGGGAATGAAGCTTTCTTT; cdr3_length: 13; j_call: TRBJ1-1; clone_size: .; v_call: TRBV7-9; d_call: .
cdr3_aa: CASSYSTGPGEQFF; cdr3_nt: TGTGCCAGCAGTTACTCGACGGGTCCGGGAGAGCAGTTCTTC; cdr3_length: 14; j_call: TRBJ2-1; clone_size: .; v_call: TRBV6-5; d_call: .
cdr3_aa: CASSLVSGLGEETQYF; cdr3_nt: TGTGCCAGCAGCTTAGTGTCGGGACTAGGGGAAGAGACCCAGTACTTC; cdr3_length: 16; j_call: TRBJ2-5; clone_size: .; v_call: TRBV11-2; d_call: TRBD2
cdr3_aa: CASSLGRSPYEQYF; cdr3_nt: TGTGCCAGCAGCTTGGGGAGGAGTCCCTACGAGCAGTACTTC; cdr3_length: 14; j_call: TRBJ2-7; clone_size: .; v_call: TRBV5-6; d_call: .
cdr3_aa: CASSLREGFYGYTF; cdr3_nt: TGTGCCAGCAGCTTACGGGAGGGGTTCTATGGCTACACCTTC; cdr3_length: 14; j_call: TRBJ1-2; clone_size: .; v_call: TRBV7-6; d_call: .
cdr3_aa: CASSVGRLLTDTQYF; cdr3_nt: TGTGCCAGCAGCGTAGGGCGACTACTGACAGATACGCAGTATTTT; cdr3_length: 15; j_call: TRBJ2-3; clone_size: medium-sized; v_call: TRBV9; d_call: .
cdr3_aa: CASSFGVSNEKLFF; cdr3_nt: TGTGCCAGCAGTTTTGGGGTTTCTAATGAAAAACTGTTTTTT; cdr3_length: 14; j_call: TRBJ1-4; clone_size: .; v_call: TRBV27; d_call: .
cdr3_aa: CASSLDMGSNYGYTF; cdr3_nt: TGCGCCAGCAGCTTGGATATGGGATCTAACTATGGCTACACCTTC; cdr3_length: 15; j_call: TRBJ1-2; clone_size: .; v_call: TRBV5-1; d_call: .
cdr3_aa: CASSYELAADTQYF; cdr3_nt: TGTGCCAGCAGTTACGAACTAGCGGCAGATACGCAGTATTTT; cdr3_length: 14; j_call: TRBJ2-3; clone_size: .; v_call: TRBV6-5; d_call: TRBD2
cdr3_aa: CASSLGGGDLADTQYF; cdr3_nt: TGTGCCAGCAGCTTAGGCGGGGGGGACCTCGCAGATACGCAGTATTTT; cdr3_length: 16; j_call: TRBJ2-3; clone_size: .; v_call: TRBV7-2; d_call: TRBD2
cdr3_aa: CASSLGGPTDTQYF; cdr3_nt: TGTGCCAGCAGCTTAGGGGGACCCACAGATACGCAGTATTTT; cdr3_length: 14; j_call: TRBJ2-3; clone_size: .; v_call: TRBV5-4; d_call: .
cdr3_aa: CASSIRVGQGDHTEAFF; cdr3_nt: TGTGCCAGTAGTATTCGTGTCGGACAGGGGGATCACACTGAAGCTTTCTTT; cdr3_length: 17; j_call: TRBJ1-1; clone_size: .; v_call: TRBV19; d_call: TRBD1